The 20 T cell receptor beta chains in this list originate from one sample, sequenced in a study of blood T cell repertoires in COVID-19. Profiling relied on immunoSEQ multiplex PCR, and the TCRdb table lists in-frame clones only, not all of them. Of over 200,000 clones in the sample, just over 85% are singletons; the top ten hold 2.2%. The sequencing input was peripheral blood. Every receptor here comes from a man between 25 and 39 years old who had recovered from COVID-19.

This clone was seen ten or more times. This chain uses TRBV6-6 with TRBJ1-6, with 7 bases identical to TRBD1. CDR3 length equals 13 residues. From germline, CDR1 is MNHNY and CDR2 SVGAGI (reference sequence). V was clipped by 10 bases and J by 10 bases; unmatched bases: 10. CDR3 nucleotide sequence: TGTGCCATGCGACAGGGTGTGGAATCACCCCTCCACTTT. It translates to CAMRQGVESPLHF.

This clone was counted once. The V call is TRBV6-2 or TRBV6-3, the J call TRBJ2-3; D perhaps matches TRBD2 (5 bases). This CDR3 has 16 residues. CDR1 MNHEY and CDR2 SVGEGT come from the germline V gene. The germline V and J ends were trimmed by 4 bases and 2 bases, with 16 bases remaining between them. The CDR3 protein is CASSLPRGSSTDTQYF. The CDR3 nucleotides are TGTGCCAGCAGTTTACCCCGGGGTAGCTCCACAGATACGCAGTATTTT.

The J gene is TRBJ1-3, the V gene TRBV11-2, with D maybe TRBD1 (6 bases). This CDR3 contains 16 residues. With 3 bases removed from V and 0 bases from J, the gap between germline ends came to 12 bases. Germline assignment: CDR1 SGHAT and CDR2 FQNNGV. The DNA of the CDR3 is TGTGCCAGCAGCTTTACAGGGACCTACTCTGGAAACACCATATATTTT. Translation gives CASSFTGTYSGNTIYF.

The rearrangement joins TRBV18 to TRBJ2-7; D is possibly TRBD2 (6 bases). Trimming cost V 6 bases and J 4 bases, with 19 bases left between them. CDR1 and CDR2 (germline): KGHSH, LQKENI. The CDR3 is 15 residues long. This CDR3 is CASSGGAGYQYEQYF. CDR3 in DNA: TGTGCCAGCTCCGGAGGGGCAGGCTACCAATACGAGCAGTACTTC.

V gene TRBV25-1 combines with J gene TRBJ1-2, with D uncertain. The CDR3 totals 13 residues. V lost 5 bases and J 2 bases, leaving 9 bases between the germline ends. Per the germline V gene, CDR1 is MGHDK and CDR2 is SYGVNS. Written as DNA, the CDR3 is TGTGCCAGCAGTCTAGGCCACAACTATGGCTACACCTTC. This gives the protein CASSLGHNYGYTF.

This chain connects TRBV5-4 to TRBJ2-7; D is unclear. CDR3 length: 11 residues. Per germline, CDR1 SGHNT and CDR2 YYREEE (reference sequence). V was pared by 0 bases and J by 6 bases, with 4 bases between. The CDR3 coding sequence is TGTGCCAGCAGCTTGGAAGCCGAGCAGTACTTC. Amino acids: CASSLEAEQYF.

The CDR3 DNA sequence: TGTGCCAGCTCAGTGTGGGGACAGGGGCCTACTGGGGCCAACGTCCTGACTTTC. It encodes CASSVWGQGPTGANVLTF. The chain recombines TRBV18 with TRBJ2-6; 10 bases match TRBD1. CDR1 is KGHSH, CDR2 LQKENI, per germline. This CDR3 comprises 18 residues. V lost 5 bases to trimming and J lost 2 bases; unmatched junction nucleotides: 9.

This clone occurred once. The V gene is TRBV7-9, the J gene TRBJ2-2; the D is unclear. Deletions cut 5 bases from V and 6 bases from J, with 10 bases between. This CDR3 is built from 13 residues. Germline V gives CDR1 SEHNR, CDR2 FQNEAQ (reference sequence). In DNA, the CDR3 is TGTGCCAGCAGCAATATGAGGCCCGGGGAGCTGTTTTTT. Residues: CASSNMRPGELFF.

The chain carries TRBV4-1 and TRBJ1-2, with a weak D call TRBD1 (6 bases). Germline CDR1 and CDR2: MGHRA and YSYEKL. The CDR3 consists of 14 residues. With 2 bases removed from V and 2 bases from J, the gap between germline ends came to 9 bases. CDR3 DNA sequence: TGCGCCAGCAGCCAACAACAGGGAAACTATGGCTACACCTTC. It translates to CASSQQQGNYGYTF.

The rearrangement uses TRBV10-3 and TRBJ1-2; D ambiguous. Per germline, CDR1 ENHRY and CDR2 SYGVKD. The CDR3 extends over 13 amino acids. Trimming removed 8 bases at V and 8 bases at J, with 18 bases between. DNA of the CDR3: TGTGCCATCCGGGCGGGAGGGAAGATGGGCTACACCTTC. Its protein is CAIRAGGKMGYTF.

The chain combines TRBV9 with TRBJ1-1; D is ambiguous. V lost 3 bases and J 5 bases, leaving 14 bases between the germline ends. The V gene's germline CDR1 is SGDLS and CDR2 YYNGEE. The CDR3 covers 14 residues. As DNA, the CDR3 is TGTGCCAGCAGCGGAAACCTGGCGGGGACTGAAGCTTTCTTT. Amino acids: CASSGNLAGTEAFF.

The chain carries TRBV10-3 and TRBJ2-1; 10 nucleotides match TRBD2. V dropped 8 bases and J dropped 7; count of bases not matched to a gene: 14. The CDR3 covers 16 residues. CDR1 and CDR2 (germline): ENHRY, SYGVKD. The CDR3 reads CAILSGGNPGDNEQFF. CDR3 nucleotide sequence: TGTGCCATCCTTAGCGGGGGGAACCCCGGGGATAATGAGCAGTTCTTC.

The J gene is TRBJ1-1, the V gene TRBV19; 7 bases align to TRBD1. V dropped 7 bases and J dropped 1; count of bases not matched to a gene: 3. Germline lookup yields CDR1 LNHDA and CDR2 SQIVND (reference sequence). The CDR3 consists of 13 residues. CDR3 residues: CASIRTGNTEAFF. The CDR3 nucleotides read TGTGCCAGTATCCGGACAGGGAACACTGAAGCTTTCTTT.

The J gene is TRBJ2-7, the V gene TRBV9, with 8 bases lining up with TRBD1. Losses at the gene ends were 3 bases for V and 6 bases for J; bases not matched to a gene: 5. The CDR3 is made up of 13 amino acids. Germline values: CDR1 SGDLS, CDR2 YYNGEE. Here the CDR3 DNA reads TGTGCCAGCAGCGCCCGGACAGGGTCCGAGCAGTACTTC. This encodes CASSARTGSEQYF.

The V call is TRBV27, the J call TRBJ2-3, with D unresolved. This CDR3 contains 12 residues. Germline-derived CDR1 and CDR2 are MNHEY and SMNVEV (reference sequence). V was cut by 1 base and J by 9 bases, with 8 bases left in between. This CDR3 is CASSLWRGTQYF. CDR3 bases: TGTGCCAGCAGTTTATGGAGAGGCACGCAGTATTTT.

The sample holds a few counts of this clone. This sequence joins TRBV5-1 and TRBJ1-2, with 7 nucleotides matching TRBD1. V lost 4 bases and J lost 5; bases outside the gene matches: 14. This CDR3 is 16 amino acids long. Looked up from germline, CDR1 is SGHRS and CDR2 is YFSETQ. Here the CDR3 DNA reads TGCGCCAGCAGCACGGACAGGCCCCCAAACGGATATGGCTACACCTTC. Its translation is CASSTDRPPNGYGYTF.

The chain is built from TRBV10-3 and TRBJ1-2, with TRBD1 matching 7 bases. Germline V gene lookup returns CDR1 ENHRY and CDR2 SYGVKD. V trimming: 7 bases; J trimming: 2 bases; junction bases outside the gene matches: 1. This CDR3 has 12 amino acids. The CDR3 DNA follows: TGTGCCATCATGGGACAGAACTATGGCTACACCTTC. Encoded protein: CAIMGQNYGYTF.

V and J are TRBV19 and TRBJ2-4, with 8 positions matching TRBD2. Unmatched junction bases numbered 20, after V lost 4 bases and J lost 15 bases. Per the germline V gene, CDR1 is LNHDA and CDR2 is SQIVND (reference sequence). The CDR3 is 16 residues long. The CDR3 reads CASSTSGGGSPKSPYF. For the CDR3, the DNA is TGTGCCAGTAGTACCTCGGGGGGGGGCTCCCCCAAATCCCCGTACTTC.

This clone was seen only a few times. The chain employs TRBV2 and TRBJ2-7, with TRBD1 matching over 9 bases. V was pared by 6 bases and J by 6 bases, with 9 bases of the junction left unmatched. The germline V gene encodes CDR1 SNHLY and CDR2 FYNNEI. This CDR3 spans 14 amino acids. The DNA of the CDR3 is TGTGCCAGCAGCGCTAGGGGGACAGGGACCGAGCAGTACTTC. This codes for CASSARGTGTEQYF.

The chain joins TRBV20-1 to TRBJ2-5; the match to TRBD2 covers 8 bases. This CDR3 is built from 13 residues. Per germline, CDR1 DFQATT and CDR2 SNEGSKA (reference sequence). J lost 5 bases, V lost 3 bases, and 5 bases had no gene match. This CDR3 reads CSASPAGAETQYF. As DNA, the CDR3 is TGCAGTGCTAGTCCAGCGGGGGCGGAGACCCAGTACTTC.